This TCR beta chain was recorded in a study of control samples from healthy donors and cancer patients. V lost 2 bases and J 2 bases, leaving 6 bases between the germline ends. CDR3 length: 13 residues. Germline CDR1 and CDR2: MNHEY and SVGAGI. As concerns this clone: In the same sample, other DNA sequences code for this CDR3.

Profiling relied on immunoSEQ multiplex PCR, and the TCRdb table lists in-frame clones only, not all of them. Counted here are about 170,000 clones, about 91% occurring once; the ten biggest clones make up roughly 2.1%. V usage is TRBV6-5 and J usage is TRBJ1-2; the D gene is possibly TRBD1 (5 bases). This receptor was identified in a woman aged 40 to 50 in good health. The sequenced material came from blood. CDR3 DNA sequence: TGTGCCAGCAGTTACGGGGGGAACTATGGCTACACCTTC. It specifies CASSYGGNYGYTF.